This TCR beta chain was captured in a study of CD8 T cells in ankylosing spondylitis. With regard to this clonotype: What it recognizes is unknown.

TCRdb used MiXCR to reprocess the 5' RACE reads, holding one entry per CDR3 protein. The data hold fewer than 750,000 distinct CDR3 sequences, with under 20% observed a single time. Trimming left V 0 bases short and J 7 bases short, with 16 bases between. CDR3 length equals 16 residues. Germline V lookup: CDR1 SGHRS, CDR2 YFSETQ. Whole-study findings and limits: Relatively scarce in peripheral blood, disease-linked clones were CD8+. Ankylosing spondylitis blood appeared to carry a characteristic TCR beta motif of under ten highly homologous variants.

The sequence derives from a male donor with ankylosing spondylitis. V usage is TRBV5-1 and J usage is TRBJ2-2, with D uncertain. The specimen sequenced was blood, either unsorted or a sorted T cell fraction (not recorded which). CDR3: CASSLDGRGKFGELFF. As DNA, the CDR3 is TGCGCCAGCAGCTTGGATGGGCGAGGCAAATTCGGGGAGCTGTTTTTT.